This TCR beta chain is from a study of blood T cells in healthy people across ages. Investigators took approximately 10 milliliters of peripheral blood from every donor. With a J-beta primer mix and a sample-barcoded 5' primer, a second PCR ran about 7 to 12 cycles. A template-switch adaptor with 12 random nucleotides tagged each cDNA molecule. TCRdb reprocessed the 5' RACE reads with MiXCR, giving one entry per CDR3 protein. The repertoire holds hundreds of thousands of distinct CDR3 sequences, around 49% seen once, with about 32% in the top ten. CDR3 length: 15 amino acids. Germline loops: CDR1 SGHRS, CDR2 YFSETQ. V gave up 0 bases and J gave up 11 bases, with 20 bases separating them.

Sequenced input: blood. The TCR sequence derives from a woman in her fifties or sixties in good health. The V call is TRBV5-1, the J call TRBJ2-5, with TRBD2 as a possible D gene (7 bases). DNA for the CDR3: TGCGCCAGCAGCTTGGGAGGGGGGAGGGCTCAGGAGCAGTACTTC. Translated: CASSLGGGRAQEQYF. The whole variable domain, remainder taken from reference TRBV5-1 and TRBJ2-5, is KAGVTQTPRYLIKTRGQQVTLSCSPISGHRSVSWYQQTPGQGLQFLFEYFSETQRNKGNFPGRFSGRQFSNSRSEMNVSTLELGDSALYLCASSLGGGRAQEQYFGPGTRLLVL.